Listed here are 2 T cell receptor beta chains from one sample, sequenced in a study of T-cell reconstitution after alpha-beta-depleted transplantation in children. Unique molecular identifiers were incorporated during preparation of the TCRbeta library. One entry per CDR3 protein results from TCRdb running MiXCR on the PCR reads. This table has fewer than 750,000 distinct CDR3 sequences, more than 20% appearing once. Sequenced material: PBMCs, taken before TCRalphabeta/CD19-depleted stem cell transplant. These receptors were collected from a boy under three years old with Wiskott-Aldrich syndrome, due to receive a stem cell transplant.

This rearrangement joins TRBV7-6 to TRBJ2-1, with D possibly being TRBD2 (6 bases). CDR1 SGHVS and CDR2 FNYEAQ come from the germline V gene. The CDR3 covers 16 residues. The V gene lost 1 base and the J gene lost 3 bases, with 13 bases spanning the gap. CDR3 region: CASSLVGRRDYNEQFF. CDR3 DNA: TGTGCCAGCAGCTTAGTTGGGAGGAGGGACTACAATGAGCAGTTCTTC.

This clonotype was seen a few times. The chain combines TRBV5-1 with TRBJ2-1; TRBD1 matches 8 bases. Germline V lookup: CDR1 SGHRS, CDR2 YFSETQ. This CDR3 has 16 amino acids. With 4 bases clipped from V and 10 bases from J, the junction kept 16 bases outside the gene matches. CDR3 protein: CASSGTASQGAGEQFF. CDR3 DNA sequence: TGCGCCAGCAGCGGGACCGCAAGCCAGGGGGCTGGAGAGCAGTTCTTC. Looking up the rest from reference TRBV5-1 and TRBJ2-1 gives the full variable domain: KAGVTQTPRYLIKTRGQQVTLSCSPISGHRSVSWYQQTPGQGLQFLFEYFSETQRNKGNFPGRFSGRQFSNSRSEMNVSTLELGDSALYLCASSGTASQGAGEQFFGPGTRLTVL.